This T cell receptor (beta chain) was captured in a study of T cell responses to AZD1222 COVID-19 vaccine. CDR3 length equals 13 residues. V dropped 2 bases and J dropped 6 bases, with 10 bases sitting between them. Germline V lookup: CDR1 ENHRY, CDR2 SYGVKD. A remark on this clone: The antigen remains unidentified.

Findings and caveats of the study: Of the AZD1222 recipients, only five to seven were seropositive at baseline. Regions 160-218 and 743-854 dominated among vaccine-associated CD4 TCRs spanning spike. Variant regions that are unmutated are reportedly the target of nearly half of spike-specific TCRs.

Method: immunoSEQ multiplex PCR; TCRdb's copy keeps in-frame clones and lacks some. Seen here are 100,000 to 150,000 clones, 85% to 95% observed once, and the top ten hold more than 4.5%. The material was peripheral blood, obtained 28 days after the second AZD1222 dose. This TCR was recovered from an adult who received the AZD1222 COVID-19 vaccine. This sequence joins TRBV10-3 and TRBJ1-2; D is possibly TRBD1 (5 bases). The CDR3 DNA is TGTGCCATCAGTGAGGCGACAGCGGATGGCTACACCTTC. Translating it yields CAISEATADGYTF.